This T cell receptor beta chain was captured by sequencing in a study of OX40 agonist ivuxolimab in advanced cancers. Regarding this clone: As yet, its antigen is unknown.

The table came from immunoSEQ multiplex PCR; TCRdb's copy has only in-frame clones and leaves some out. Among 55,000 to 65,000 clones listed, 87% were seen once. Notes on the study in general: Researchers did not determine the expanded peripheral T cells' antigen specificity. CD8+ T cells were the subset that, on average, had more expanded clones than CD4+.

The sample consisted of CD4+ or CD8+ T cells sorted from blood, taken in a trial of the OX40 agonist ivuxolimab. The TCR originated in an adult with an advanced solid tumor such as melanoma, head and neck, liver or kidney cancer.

The CDR3 DNA reads TGTGCCAGTAGTCCCCGGGGGGTCCTCGGGAGCAATCAGCCCCAGCATTTT. It specifies CASSPRGVLGSNQPQHF. The rearrangement links TRBV19 to TRBJ1-5; D might be TRBD1 (5 bases). V was cut by 5 bases and J by 1 base, with 18 bases left in between. CDR3 length: 17 amino acids. CDR1 is LNHDA, CDR2 SQIVND, per germline (reference sequence).